These T cell receptor beta chains were read from a single sample in a study of control samples from healthy donors and cancer patients. Clones were sequenced by immunoSEQ multiplex PCR, and TCRdb holds only the in-frame ones, with some missing. The data show 150,000 to 200,000 clones, 90% seen once. Specimen: blood. Receptors originate from a woman in her forties or fifties in good health. The CDR3 runs from the conserved cysteine through the conserved F or W. D genes are given only for firm matches.

V: TRBV6-5
J: TRBJ2-7
D: NA
CDR3: CASSYQDGREYF
DNA: TGTGCCAGCAGTTACCAGGACGGACGGGAGTACTTC

V: TRBV27
J: TRBJ2-7
D: TRBD1
CDR3: CASSLRQGGISYEQYF
DNA: TGTGCCAGCAGTTTAAGACAGGGGGGGATTTCCTACGAGCAGTACTTC

V: TRBV25-1
J: TRBJ2-1
D: TRBD2
CDR3: CASRAGGPYNEQFF
DNA: TGTGCCAGCAGAGCGGGGGGGCCCTACAATGAGCAGTTCTTC

V: TRBV12-3/TRBV12-4
J: TRBJ1-1
D: NA
CDR3: CASSLGSHTEAFF
DNA: TGTGCCAGCAGTTTAGGCAGTCACACTGAAGCTTTCTTT

V: TRBV6-5
J: TRBJ1-5
D: NA
CDR3: CASSTTSNQPQHF
DNA: TGTGCCAGCAGTACGACGAGCAATCAGCCCCAGCATTTT

V: TRBV9
J: TRBJ2-7
D: TRBD2
CDR3: CASSVDSGDYEQYF
DNA: TGTGCCAGCAGCGTGGATAGCGGGGACTACGAGCAGTACTTC

V: TRBV6-5
J: TRBJ2-1
D: NA
CDR3: CASRAPHEQFF
DNA: TGTGCCAGCAGGGCGCCCCATGAGCAGTTCTTC

V: TRBV6-2/TRBV6-3
J: TRBJ1-1
D: TRBD1
CDR3: CASSYEDRGQTEAFF
DNA: TGTGCCAGCAGTTATGAGGACAGGGGGCAAACTGAAGCTTTCTTT

V: TRBV28
J: TRBJ1-1
D: NA
CDR3: CASSLSLNTEAFF
DNA: TGTGCCAGCAGTTTAAGTCTGAACACTGAAGCTTTCTTT

V: TRBV30
J: TRBJ1-3
D: NA
CDR3: CAWSPTGSGGNTIYF
DNA: TGTGCCTGGAGTCCTACAGGGTCGGGAGGAAACACCATATATTTT

V: TRBV7-9
J: TRBJ2-7
D: TRBD1
CDR3: CASSLAGTGYYEQYF
DNA: TGTGCCAGCAGCTTAGCCGGGACAGGGTACTACGAGCAGTACTTC

V: TRBV15
J: TRBJ2-1
D: TRBD2
CDR3: CATSRGTGTSGNNEQFF
DNA: TGTGCCACCAGCAGAGGTACCGGGACTAGCGGGAACAATGAGCAGTTCTTC

V: TRBV3-1/TRBV3-2
J: TRBJ2-3
D: NA
CDR3: CASSRRELSTDTQYF
DNA: TGTGCCAGCAGCCGCAGAGAGTTGAGCACAGATACGCAGTATTTT

V: TRBV7-9
J: TRBJ2-5
D: TRBD2
CDR3: CASSSTGSGVNQETQYF
DNA: TGTGCCAGCAGCTCTACGGGCAGCGGGGTTAACCAAGAGACCCAGTACTTC

V: TRBV5-1
J: TRBJ2-3
D: TRBD2
CDR3: CASSLARLAGSTDTQYF
DNA: TGCGCCAGCAGCTTGGCCAGGCTAGCGGGGAGCACAGATACGCAGTATTTT

V: TRBV6-2/TRBV6-3
J: TRBJ2-5
D: NA
CDR3: CASSYGGGETQYF
DNA: TGTGCCAGCAGTTACGGAGGAGGGGAGACCCAGTACTTC

V: TRBV5-1
J: TRBJ1-1
D: NA
CDR3: CASSLVLNTEAFF
DNA: TGCGCCAGCAGCTTGGTTTTAAACACTGAAGCTTTCTTT

V: TRBV13
J: TRBJ2-5
D: TRBD1
CDR3: CASRRQGGQETQYF
DNA: TGTGCCAGCAGGCGACAGGGGGGCCAAGAGACCCAGTACTTC

V: TRBV7-8
J: TRBJ2-3
D: NA
CDR3: CASSLPRGGRDTQYF
DNA: TGTGCCAGCAGCTTACCGAGGGGGGGGAGAGATACGCAGTATTTT

V: TRBV7-2
J: TRBJ1-2
D: TRBD1
CDR3: CASTSPGGPSGYTF
DNA: TGTGCCAGCACCTCACCAGGGGGCCCGTCCGGCTACACCTTC

V: TRBV7-2
J: TRBJ2-7
D: NA
CDR3: CASSLTREHTYEQYF
DNA: TGTGCCAGCAGCTTAACCCGGGAGCACACCTACGAGCAGTACTTC

V: TRBV6-6
J: TRBJ1-6
D: NA
CDR3: CASSTDRNLHF
DNA: TGTGCCAGCAGTACAGATAGGAACCTCCACTTT

V: TRBV4-2
J: TRBJ1-1
D: TRBD1
CDR3: CASRQGGYVAFF
DNA: TGTGCCAGCAGACAGGGGGGATATGTAGCTTTCTTT

V: TRBV5-1
J: TRBJ2-7
D: NA
CDR3: CASSLGLTAPYEQYF
DNA: TGCGCCAGCAGCTTGGGCCTGACCGCCCCCTACGAGCAGTACTTC

V: TRBV9
J: TRBJ1-1
D: NA
CDR3: CASSKDAPVNTEAFF
DNA: TGTGCCAGCAGCAAAGATGCCCCGGTGAACACTGAAGCTTTCTTT

V: TRBV5-6
J: TRBJ2-7
D: NA
CDR3: CASSLPGTYEQYF
DNA: TGTGCCAGCAGCTTGCCGGGGACCTACGAGCAGTACTTC

V: TRBV7-3
J: TRBJ1-1
D: NA
CDR3: CASSSSPGGEAFF
DNA: TGTGCCAGCAGCTCCTCTCCCGGGGGGGAAGCTTTCTTT

V: TRBV5-1
J: TRBJ1-2
D: NA
CDR3: CASSPLDGGYGYTF
DNA: TGCGCCAGCAGCCCCCTGGACGGGGGGTACGGCTACACCTTC

V: TRBV4-2
J: TRBJ1-1
D: NA
CDR3: CASSPSVGEYTEAFF
DNA: TGTGCCAGCAGCCCTTCCGTGGGGGAATATACTGAAGCTTTCTTT